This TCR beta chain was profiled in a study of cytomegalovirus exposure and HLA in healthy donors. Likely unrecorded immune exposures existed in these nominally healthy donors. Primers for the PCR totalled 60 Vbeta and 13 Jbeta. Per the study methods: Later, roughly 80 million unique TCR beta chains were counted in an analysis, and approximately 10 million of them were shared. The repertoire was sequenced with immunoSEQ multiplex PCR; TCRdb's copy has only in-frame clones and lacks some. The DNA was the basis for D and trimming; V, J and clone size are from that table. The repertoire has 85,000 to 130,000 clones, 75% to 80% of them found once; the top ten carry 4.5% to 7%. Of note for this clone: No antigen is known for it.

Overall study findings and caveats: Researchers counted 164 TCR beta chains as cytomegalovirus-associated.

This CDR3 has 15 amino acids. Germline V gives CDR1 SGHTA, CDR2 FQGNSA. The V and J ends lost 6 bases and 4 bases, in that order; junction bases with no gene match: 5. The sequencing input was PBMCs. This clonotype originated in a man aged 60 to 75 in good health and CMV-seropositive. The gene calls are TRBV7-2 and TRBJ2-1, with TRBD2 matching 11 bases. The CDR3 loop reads CASSSSGGLYNEQFF. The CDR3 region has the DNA TGTGCCAGCAGTTCTAGCGGGGGGCTTTACAATGAGCAGTTCTTC.